The clone carrying this T cell receptor (beta chain) was seen at least ten times. Germline V gene data show CDR1 as SEHNR and CDR2 as FQNEAQ (reference sequence). Trimming removed 5 bases at V and 5 bases at J, with 18 bases between. This CDR3 has 15 amino acids. Time point described: persistent/refractory GD, antithyroid drugs over 5 years with positive TRAb. PBMC-extracted RNA yielded the TCR library. Criteria from the American Thyroid Association guidelines were applied to diagnose Graves' disease. One endocrinology department in Xi'an, China, was where patients came from. The data are from a study of regulatory T cells in long-lasting Graves disease. Relying on iRepertoire HTBI primers and Arm-PCR of CDR3 regions, the team built TCR beta libraries. Each CDR3 protein gets one entry after TCRdb re-called the multiplex PCR reads with MiXCR. Seen here are almost 350,000 distinct CDR3 sequences, around 20% observed once, and the top ten hold 29%.

The receptor was derived from a female donor with Graves disease. The chain recombines TRBV7-9 with TRBJ2-5; D assignment may be TRBD1 or TRBD2 (5 bases each). The specimen was peripheral blood mononuclear cells (PBMCs), collected when the disease was refractory, from a patient treated with antithyroid drugs. For the CDR3, the DNA is TGTGCCAGCAGCCTCGGGACCCTAGACGTGGAGACCCAGTACTTC. Protein: CASSLGTLDVETQYF. The variable domain in full, completed from reference TRBV7-9 and TRBJ2-5, reads DTGVSQNPRHKITKRGQNVTFRCDPISEHNRLYWYRQTLGQGPEFLTYFQNEAQLEKSRLLSDRFSAERPKGSFSTLEIQRTEQGDSAMYLCASSLGTLDVETQYFGPGTRLLVL.